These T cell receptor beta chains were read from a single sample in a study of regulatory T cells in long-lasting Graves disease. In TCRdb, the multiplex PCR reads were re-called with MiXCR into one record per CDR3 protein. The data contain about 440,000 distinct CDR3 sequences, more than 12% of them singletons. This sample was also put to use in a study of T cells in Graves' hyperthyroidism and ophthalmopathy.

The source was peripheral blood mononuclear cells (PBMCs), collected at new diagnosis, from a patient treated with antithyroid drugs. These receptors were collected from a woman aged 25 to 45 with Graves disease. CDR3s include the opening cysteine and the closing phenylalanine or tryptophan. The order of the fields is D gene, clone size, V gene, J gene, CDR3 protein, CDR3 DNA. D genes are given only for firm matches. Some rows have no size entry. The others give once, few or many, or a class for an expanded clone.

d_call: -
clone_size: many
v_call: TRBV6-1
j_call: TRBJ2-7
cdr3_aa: CASSERGRGLEQYF
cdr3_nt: TGTGCCAGCAGTGAAAGGGGGCGGGGGCTTGAGCAGTACTTC

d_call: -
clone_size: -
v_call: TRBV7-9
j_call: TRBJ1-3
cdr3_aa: CASSPISSGNTIYF
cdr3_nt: TGTGCCAGCAGCCCCATATCCTCTGGAAACACCATATATTTT

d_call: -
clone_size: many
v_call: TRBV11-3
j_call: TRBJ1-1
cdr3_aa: CASSLDYGGAGTEAFF
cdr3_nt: TGTGCCAGCAGCTTAGATTACGGGGGCGCGGGGACTGAAGCTTTCTTT

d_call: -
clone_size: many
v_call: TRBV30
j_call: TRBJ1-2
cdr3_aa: CAWSVSQPVYGYTF
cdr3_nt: TGTGCCTGGAGTGTGTCGCAGCCCGTCTATGGCTACACCTTC

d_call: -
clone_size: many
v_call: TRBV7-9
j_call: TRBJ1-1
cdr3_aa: CASSSGENTEAFF
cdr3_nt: TGTGCCAGCAGCTCCGGTGAGAACACTGAAGCTTTCTTT

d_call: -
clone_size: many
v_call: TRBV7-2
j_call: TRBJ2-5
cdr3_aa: CASSFRGSETQYF
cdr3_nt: TGTGCCAGCAGCTTTCGAGGTTCGGAGACCCAGTACTTC

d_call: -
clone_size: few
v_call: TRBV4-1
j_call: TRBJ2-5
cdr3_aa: CASSQAGMGETQYF
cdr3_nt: TGCGCCAGCAGCCAAGCCGGGATGGGAGAGACCCAGTACTTC

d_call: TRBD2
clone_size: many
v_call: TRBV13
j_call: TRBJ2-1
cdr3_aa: CASRPTSGRRNEQFF
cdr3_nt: TGTGCCAGCAGACCCACTAGCGGGAGGCGGAATGAGCAGTTCTTC

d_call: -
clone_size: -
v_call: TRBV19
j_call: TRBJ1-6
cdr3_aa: CASRRGHSYNSPLHF
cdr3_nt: TGTGCCAGTAGGAGAGGACACTCCTATAATTCACCCCTCCACTTT

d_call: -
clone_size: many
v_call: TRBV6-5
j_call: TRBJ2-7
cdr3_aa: CASSYPTYEQYF
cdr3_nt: TGTGCCAGCAGTTACCCAACCTACGAGCAGTACTTC

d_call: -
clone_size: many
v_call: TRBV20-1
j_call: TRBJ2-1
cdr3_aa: CSAWGRDEYNEQFF
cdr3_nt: TGCAGTGCTTGGGGCCGGGACGAGTACAATGAGCAGTTCTTC

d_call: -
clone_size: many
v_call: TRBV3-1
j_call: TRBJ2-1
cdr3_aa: CASSQGDNEQFF
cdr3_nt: TGTGCCAGCAGCCAAGGAGACAATGAGCAGTTCTTC

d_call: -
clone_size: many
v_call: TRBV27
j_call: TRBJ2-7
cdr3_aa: CASSFGDNEQYF
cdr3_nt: TGTGCCAGCAGTTTCGGCGATAACGAGCAGTACTTC

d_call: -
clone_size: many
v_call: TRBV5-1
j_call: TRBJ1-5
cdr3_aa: CASSSSSGQPQHF
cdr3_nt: TGCGCCAGCAGCTCGAGCAGCGGTCAGCCCCAGCATTTT

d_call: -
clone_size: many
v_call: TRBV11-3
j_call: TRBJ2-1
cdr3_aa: CASSWMGVSSYNEQFF
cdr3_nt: TGTGCCAGCAGCTGGATGGGCGTTAGCTCCTACAATGAGCAGTTCTTC

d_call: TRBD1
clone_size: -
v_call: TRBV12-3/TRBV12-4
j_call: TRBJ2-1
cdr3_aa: CASSITGDDEQFF
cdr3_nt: TGTGCCAGCAGCATTACAGGGGATGATGAGCAGTTCTTC

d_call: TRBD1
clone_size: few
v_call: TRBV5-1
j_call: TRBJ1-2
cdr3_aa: CASSSDPGGANYGYTF
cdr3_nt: TGCGCCAGCAGCTCGGATCCAGGGGGCGCTAACTATGGCTACACCTTC

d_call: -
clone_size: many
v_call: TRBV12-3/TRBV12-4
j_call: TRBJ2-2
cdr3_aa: CASSFMGTGELFF
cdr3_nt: TGTGCCAGCAGTTTTATGGGGACCGGGGAGCTGTTTTTT

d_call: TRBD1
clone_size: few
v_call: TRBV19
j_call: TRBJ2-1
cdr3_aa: CASREGQGAIGINEQFF
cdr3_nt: TGTGCCAGTAGGGAAGGACAGGGAGCAATCGGAATCAATGAGCAGTTCTTC

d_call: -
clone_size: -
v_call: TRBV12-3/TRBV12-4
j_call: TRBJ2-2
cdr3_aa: CASSFLSTGELFF
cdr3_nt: TGTGCCAGCAGTTTCCTGAGCACCGGGGAGCTGTTTTTT

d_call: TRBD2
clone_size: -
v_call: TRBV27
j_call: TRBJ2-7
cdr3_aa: CASSLWASGTPHEQYF
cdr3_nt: TGTGCCAGCAGTTTATGGGCTAGCGGGACTCCCCACGAGCAGTACTTC

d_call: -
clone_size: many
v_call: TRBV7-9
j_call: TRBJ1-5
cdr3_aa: CASSFRENQPQHF
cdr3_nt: TGTGCCAGCAGCTTTCGGGAGAATCAGCCCCAGCATTTT

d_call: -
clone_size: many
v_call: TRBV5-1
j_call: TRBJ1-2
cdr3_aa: CASSLDGDFDGYTF
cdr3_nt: TGCGCCAGCAGCTTGGACGGGGATTTTGATGGCTACACCTTC

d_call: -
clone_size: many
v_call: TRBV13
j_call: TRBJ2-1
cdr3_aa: CASSLAPGTADRGQFF
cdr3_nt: TGTGCCAGCAGCTTAGCCCCGGGGACTGCCGATCGGGGGCAGTTCTTC